The 26 T cell receptor beta chains below all came from one sample that was sequenced in a study of blood T cell repertoires in COVID-19 (dated by TCRdb to the early 2020s). Preparation of the library involved the immunoSEQ multiplex PCR assay. TCRdb took over this immuneACCESS table, retaining in-frame rearrangements with V and J assigned. Such tables are incomplete; in checked studies, under half of the missing clones stem from an unresolved V gene, and the remainder is unexplained. The sample data list 95,000 to 110,000 clones, and approximately 89% of these were observed just once. The ten largest clones take up 17% of the sample. The sequenced sample was peripheral blood. The receptors shown here come from a woman over 75 in a cohort sampled during active COVID-19.

The chain recombines TRBV27 with TRBJ1-5, with D tentatively TRBD1 (6 bases). This CDR3 comprises 14 residues. Germline V gives CDR1 MNHEY, CDR2 SMNVEV (reference sequence). With 5 bases removed from V and 0 bases from J, the gap between germline ends came to 8 bases. CDR3 region: CASSMGASNQPQHF. The DNA of the CDR3 is TGTGCCAGCAGTATGGGGGCTAGCAATCAGCCCCAGCATTTT.

The genes are TRBV5-1 and TRBJ1-1; 10 nucleotides agree with TRBD1. From germline, CDR1 is SGHRS and CDR2 YFSETQ. V trimming: 8 bases; J trimming: 0 bases; junction bases outside the gene matches: 1. The CDR3 runs to 13 residues. CDR3 region: CASGQGVNTEAFF. The CDR3 DNA is TGCGCCAGTGGACAGGGGGTGAACACTGAAGCTTTCTTT.

The V and J genes are TRBV5-1 and TRBJ1-6, with 8 bases lining up with TRBD1. Germline assignment: CDR1 SGHRS and CDR2 YFSETQ. V dropped 0 bases and J dropped 7; count of bases not matched to a gene: 3. This CDR3 contains 15 residues. The DNA for the CDR3 is TGCGCCAGCAGCTTGGAAGGACAGGGAAATTCACCCCTCCACTTT. This gives the protein CASSLEGQGNSPLHF.

Here the CDR3 reads CASSRARDREAEQYF. Here the CDR3 DNA reads TGTGCCAGCAGCCGGGCCCGGGACAGGGAGGCCGAGCAGTACTTC. The rearrangement joins TRBV7-9 to TRBJ2-7, with TRBD1 matching 9 bases. V was pared by 5 bases and J by 6 bases, with 11 bases of the junction left unmatched. The CDR3 consists of 15 residues. The germline CDR1 and CDR2 sequences are SEHNR and FQNEAQ (reference sequence). Full variable domain (missing parts from reference TRBV7-9 and TRBJ2-7): DTGVSQNPRHKITKRGQNVTFRCDPISEHNRLYWYRQTLGQGPEFLTYFQNEAQLEKSRLLSDRFSAERPKGSFSTLEIQRTEQGDSAMYLCASSRARDREAEQYFGPGTRLTVT.

The chain joins TRBV6-5 to TRBJ2-1; D may be TRBD1 (6 bases). Germline lookup yields CDR1 MNHEY and CDR2 SVGAGI. The CDR3 totals 14 residues. V shed 6 bases and J shed 5 bases, with 14 bases lying between them. The CDR3 loop reads CASRKQGADNEQFF. DNA of the CDR3: TGTGCCAGCAGGAAACAGGGAGCCGACAATGAGCAGTTCTTC.

J is TRBJ2-2 and V is TRBV12-5, with 9 nucleotides matching TRBD1. This CDR3 spans 15 amino acids. The germline V gene encodes CDR1 LGHNT and CDR2 FRNRAP. The V gene end was trimmed by 0 bases and the J gene end by 6 bases; junction bases not matched to a gene: 2. The CDR3 DNA reads TGTGCTAGTGGTTTGGTACAGGGGGCGGCCGGGGAGCTGTTTTTT. Its protein product is CASGLVQGAAGELFF.

This clone showed up just once. The V gene is TRBV6-5, the J gene TRBJ2-1; 7 nucleotides agree with TRBD1. The CDR3 totals 16 residues. V lost 4 bases and J lost 1; bases outside the gene matches: 7. Germline lookup yields CDR1 MNHEY and CDR2 SVGAGI. CDR3 sequence reads: CASSLTGLTSYNEQFF. The CDR3, as DNA: TGTGCCAGCAGTTTGACAGGGCTTACTTCCTACAATGAGCAGTTCTTC.

J is TRBJ1-1 and V is TRBV5-1; TRBD1 is a possible D gene (6 bases). Germline V gene sequence: CDR1 SGHRS, CDR2 YFSETQ. The CDR3 length is 20 residues. V lost 1 base, J lost 0 bases, and 25 bases lay in between. CDR3 region: CASSLRGRGMQGLMNTEAFF. The CDR3, as DNA: TGCGCCAGCAGCTTGAGGGGACGGGGTATGCAGGGGCTCATGAACACTGAAGCTTTCTTT. Looking up the rest from reference TRBV5-1 and TRBJ1-1 gives the full variable domain: KAGVTQTPRYLIKTRGQQVTLSCSPISGHRSVSWYQQTPGQGLQFLFEYFSETQRNKGNFPGRFSGRQFSNSRSEMNVSTLELGDSALYLCASSLRGRGMQGLMNTEAFFGQGTRLTVV.

The chain combines TRBV11-3 with TRBJ2-1; D is possibly TRBD2 (5 bases). Trimming left V 5 bases short and J 7 bases short, with 15 bases between. CDR3 length: 14 residues. Germline CDR1 and CDR2: SGHNT and YENEEA. Written as DNA, the CDR3 is TGTGCCAGCAGCCTGAACAACGGGGTAAATGAGCAGTTCTTC. Its translation: CASSLNNGVNEQFF. The entire variable domain, with the rest obtained from reference TRBV11-3 and TRBJ2-1, is as follows: EAGVVQSPRYKIIEKKQPVAFWCNPISGHNTLYWYLQNLGQGPELLIRYENEEAVDDSQLPKDRFSAERLKGVDSTLKIQPAELGDSAVYLCASSLNNGVNEQFFGPGTRLTVL.

The chain joins TRBV3-1 (or the pseudogene TRBV3-2) to TRBJ1-1; the match to TRBD1 covers 8 bases. The V gene end was trimmed by 7 bases and the J gene end by 6 bases; junction bases not matched to a gene: 1. The CDR3 is made up of 11 amino acids. CDR1 LGHDT and CDR2 YNNKEL come from the germline V gene (reference sequence). The chain's CDR3 is CASTTGAEAFF. The CDR3 nucleotides read TGTGCCAGCACGACAGGGGCTGAAGCTTTCTTT.

The chain carries TRBV3-1 (or the pseudogene TRBV3-2) and TRBJ2-7, with D maybe TRBD2 (6 bases). V was trimmed by 8 bases and J by 1 base, leaving 9 bases between them. Germline V gene lookup returns CDR1 LGHDT and CDR2 YNNKEL (reference sequence). The CDR3 consists of 12 residues. The CDR3 loop is CASGLASYEQYF. DNA for the CDR3: TGTGCCAGCGGGCTAGCGTCCTACGAGCAGTACTTC.

The chain has TRBV27 and TRBJ2-7; TRBD1 aligns across 9 bases. CDR1 is MNHEY, CDR2 SMNVEV, per germline (reference sequence). This CDR3 contains 20 residues. Trimming cost V 4 bases and J 2 bases; bases outside gene matches: 21. The CDR3, as DNA: TGTGCCAGCAGTTCCCCCGGGACCCCGGGACAGGGAACGATAGCCTACGAGCAGTACTTC. Its translation is CASSSPGTPGQGTIAYEQYF.

The count of this clone is one. This chain uses TRBV5-1 with TRBJ2-7; 9 bases are shared with TRBD1. CDR1 SGHRS and CDR2 YFSETQ come from the germline V gene. The CDR3 totals 16 residues. The V gene end was trimmed by 6 bases and the J gene end by 5 bases; junction bases not matched to a gene: 15. CDR3 sequence: CASTSGSGTGRDEQYF. DNA for the CDR3: TGCGCCAGCACGTCAGGGAGTGGGACAGGGAGGGACGAGCAGTACTTC.

The chain carries TRBV7-9 and TRBJ2-7, with D possibly being TRBD2 (7 bases). The CDR3 totals 16 residues. Germline V gene data show CDR1 as SEHNR and CDR2 as FQNEAQ (reference sequence). The V end lost 5 bases, the J end lost 3 bases, and 20 bases lay between the germline ends. The CDR3 DNA sequence: TGTGCCAGCAGCCAGCGTGGGGGGGCAACAGTCTACGAGCAGTACTTC. Its translation: CASSQRGGATVYEQYF.

The gene calls are TRBV6-4 and TRBJ2-1; 10 bases match TRBD2. The germline gives CDR1 MRHNA, CDR2 SNTAGT. CDR3 size: 16 residues. V gave up 0 bases and J gave up 7 bases; unmatched junction bases: 6. CDR3 nucleotides: TGTGCCAGCAGTGACTCTAGCGGGAGGTCCGAGAATGAGCAGTTCTTC. Amino acid sequence: CASSDSSGRSENEQFF.

This clone was counted between two and nine times. The chain recombines TRBV19 with TRBJ1-1; TRBD1 aligns across 7 bases. This CDR3 has 14 residues. V shed 6 bases, J shed 6 bases, and the junction held 10 bases outside the gene matches. Germline lookup yields CDR1 LNHDA and CDR2 SQIVND (reference sequence). CDR3 DNA sequence: TGTGCCAGTAGGAGGGGGCCGGAGATCGCTGAAGCTTTCTTT. This gives the protein CASRRGPEIAEAFF.

This chain connects TRBV29-1 to TRBJ1-1, with a tentative D call TRBD1 (5 bases). This CDR3 contains 11 residues. Germline loops: CDR1 SQVTM, CDR2 ANQGSEA. Trimming stripped 8 bases from V and 1 base from J, with 8 bases between. Here the CDR3 reads CSSQGNTEAFF. The DNA for the CDR3 is TGCAGCTCCCAGGGGAACACTGAAGCTTTCTTT.

This sequence joins TRBV5-1 and TRBJ1-2; D gene ambiguous. This CDR3 has 14 residues. Deletions cut 3 bases from V and 5 bases from J, with 14 bases between. From germline, CDR1 is SGHRS and CDR2 YFSETQ. CDR3 DNA sequence: TGCGCCAGCAGCTCATCCGGAGCTTTTTATGGCTACACCTTC. Encoded protein: CASSSSGAFYGYTF. The whole variable domain, filled in from reference TRBV5-1 and TRBJ1-2, reads KAGVTQTPRYLIKTRGQQVTLSCSPISGHRSVSWYQQTPGQGLQFLFEYFSETQRNKGNFPGRFSGRQFSNSRSEMNVSTLELGDSALYLCASSSSGAFYGYTFGSGTRLTVV.

This clone was detected only once. This sequence joins TRBV5-4 and TRBJ1-2, with 11 bases that match TRBD1. The CDR3 has 17 residues. With 2 bases clipped from V and 5 bases from J, the junction kept 11 bases outside the gene matches. Germline V lookup: CDR1 SGHNT, CDR2 YYREEE (reference sequence). The CDR3 loop is CASSLRDRGSALYGYTF. The CDR3 coding sequence is TGTGCCAGCAGCTTAAGGGACAGGGGGTCAGCTTTGTATGGCTACACCTTC.

The V and J genes are TRBV6-5 and TRBJ2-2; D call uncertain. CDR1 MNHEY and CDR2 SVGAGI come from the germline V gene. The CDR3 sequence is 14 residues long. Trimming removed 11 bases at V and 0 bases at J, with 13 bases between. This CDR3 is CAVVRLPNTGELFF. The CDR3 region has the DNA TGTGCCGTAGTTCGTTTACCGAACACCGGGGAGCTGTTTTTT.

CDR3 loop: CASSPAAIAGGDTGELFF. CDR3 nucleotides: TGCGCCAGCAGTCCGGCGGCGATAGCGGGGGGGGACACCGGGGAGCTGTTTTTT. V gene TRBV5-1 combines with J gene TRBJ2-2; 11 bases map to TRBD2. The germline CDR1 and CDR2 sequences are SGHRS and YFSETQ. The CDR3 is 18 amino acids. V was pared by 5 bases and J by 3 bases, with 12 bases of the junction left unmatched.

This chain joins TRBV7-3 and TRBJ2-2, with TRBD1 identical over 7 bases. CDR3 length equals 14 residues. Germline V gene sequence: CDR1 SGHTA, CDR2 FQGTGA. V dropped 4 bases and J dropped 8; count of bases not matched to a gene: 7. The CDR3 region has the DNA TGTGCCAGCAGCTCGGGACAGCAGTCGGGGGAGCTGTTTTTT. Residues: CASSSGQQSGELFF. The complete variable domain, with remaining parts taken from reference TRBV7-3 and TRBJ2-2, reads GAGVSQTPSNKVTEKGKYVELRCDPISGHTALYWYRQSLGQGPEFLIYFQGTGAADDSGLPNDRFFAVRPEGSVSTLKIQRTERGDSAVYLCASSSGQQSGELFFGEGSRLTVL.

V and J are TRBV28 and TRBJ2-4; D ambiguous. CDR1 MDHEN and CDR2 SYDVKM come from the germline V gene. V gave up 3 bases and J gave up 7 bases, with 10 bases separating them. The CDR3 is made up of 13 amino acids. CDR3: CASSLTQGNIQYF. The CDR3 bases are TGTGCCAGCAGTTTGACACAAGGCAACATTCAGTACTTC.

This chain connects TRBV3-1 (or the pseudogene TRBV3-2) to TRBJ2-7; D not resolved. Germline V gene data show CDR1 as LGHDT and CDR2 as YNNKEL (reference sequence). The CDR3 length is 14 residues. V lost 2 bases and J 7 bases, leaving 15 bases between the germline ends. Here the CDR3 DNA reads TGTGCCAGCAGCCAATCGGCGGCCCTCTCTGAGCAGTACTTC. Protein sequence: CASSQSAALSEQYF.

V is TRBV18 and J is TRBJ1-5; 10 nucleotides align to TRBD1. Germline lookup yields CDR1 KGHSH and CDR2 LQKENI. The V gene end was trimmed by 1 base and the J gene end by 6 bases; junction bases not matched to a gene: 6. This CDR3 contains 16 residues. CDR3 sequence: CASSPLDRGLGQPQHF. Written as DNA, the CDR3 is TGTGCCAGCTCACCACTGGACAGGGGGTTGGGTCAGCCCCAGCATTTT. Together with reference TRBV18 and TRBJ1-5, the CDR3 gives the full variable domain: NAGVMQNPRHLVRRRGQEARLRCSPMKGHSHVYWYRQLPEEGLKFMVYLQKENIIDESGMPKERFSAEFPKEGPSILRIQQVVRGDSAAYFCASSPLDRGLGQPQHFGDGTRLSIL.

The chain is built from TRBV19 and TRBJ2-3; D perhaps matches TRBD2 (5 bases). The CDR3 totals 14 residues. V was shortened by 5 bases and J by 2 bases, with 11 bases between the two germline ends. Germline V gene data show CDR1 as LNHDA and CDR2 as SQIVND (reference sequence). The CDR3 protein is CASSFQRNTDTQYF. DNA of the CDR3: TGTGCCAGTAGTTTCCAGCGGAACACAGATACGCAGTATTTT.